The clone carrying this T cell receptor beta chain was seen ten or more times. The data belong to a study of T cells in Graves' hyperthyroidism and ophthalmopathy. Study-level information: Before any treatment, at initial diagnosis, peripheral blood was collected.

Ophthalmopathy patients showed a Clinical Activity Score of at least 3, NOSPECS grade of at least 4 and duration under 3 months. RNA transcripts served as the template for amplifying TCR beta CDR3 regions. An initial round of RT-PCR targeting the TCR CDR3 relied on the HTBI primer set. TCRdb fed the multiplex PCR reads into MiXCR, producing one record per CDR3 protein. The sample lists 640,000 or so distinct CDR3 sequences; 11% to 15% were seen once. The sequence was collected from a woman aged 18-30 years with Graves' ophthalmopathy. Sequences were obtained from blood.

CDR3 bases: TGTGCCAGCAGTTTGGAACAGCCGGCACCCCTCCACTTT. Encoded protein: CASSLEQPAPLHF. V usage is TRBV12-3 or TRBV12-4 and J usage is TRBJ1-6; D remains ambiguous. The V and J ends lost 3 bases and 11 bases respectively, with 11 bases between them. This CDR3 has 13 residues.